The entry below describes one TCR beta chain. Its target antigen remains unknown. No much larger clone is present one base from it, and per-base qualities are unavailable. This sample is part of a study of blood T cells in healthy people across ages (dated by TCRdb to the mid-2010s). For the study in its entirety: Template switching captured roughly one uniquely barcoded TCR beta cDNA molecule per two T cells in model experiments. Age-related changes in TCR beta repertoire diversity were measured in the study by deep sequencing normalized with unique cDNA molecular identifiers. For two donors (one aged 18 to 30 and one aged 80 or older), the study analyzed two additional independent replicas of 1 million unique cDNA reads from the same blood draw. Donors were grouped into four age groups: young (average 16 years), middle-aged (around 39), aged (around 60) and long-lived (about 90). To avoid experimental bias, donors of different ages were randomly spread across the sequencing lanes.

The library came from 5' RACE. The run used an Illumina HiSeq 2500. The second PCR ran for about 6 to 12 cycles and used a J-beta primer mix along with a sample-barcoded 5' primer. A template-switch 5' adaptor carrying 12 random nucleotides introduced a unique molecular identifier onto each TCR beta cDNA molecule. At least 3 million CDR3-containing paired-end reads were obtained from each sample. First-strand cDNA was synthesized from all RNA with the Mint cDNA synthesis kit, primed by a TRBC-specific oligonucleotide. Following uracil-DNA glycosylase treatment, all cDNA underwent a first 18-cycle PCR with the universal primers M1SS and BC2_uni_R. As for how the authors treated the data: For normalization, 1 million high-quality reads were randomly selected from each sample, with every read carrying a distinct molecular identifier. Reads sharing molecular identifiers were discarded rather than binned into consensus sequences. MiTCR, run with a Q25 quality threshold and the strictest error-elimination algorithm, handled CDR3 identification, clonotype clustering and error correction. Lower-bound total TCR beta diversity was estimated with a nonparametric unseen species model using Euler transformation. TCRdb reworked the public reads: Q25 trimming with fastp, MiXCR clone assembly, productive beta chains retained. Under each unique CDR3 protein, matching rows form one entry showing the most common genes and DNA. What appears here as the V and J calls and clone size reflects TCRdb's work, not the paper's. Here the sample has hundreds of thousands of distinct CDR3 sequences; 40% to 50% occur a single time. The ten top clones hold 15% to 25% of the sample.

Including cysteine and phenylalanine, the CDR3 has 15 amino acids. The kept DNA is CDR3 alone, 45 bases in frame from the first base. The germline V gene yields MNHEY for CDR1 and SVGEGT for CDR2. V is cut back by 9 bases and J by 5 bases, with 10 bases in the junction unmatched. The donors were some 39 Caucasian individuals from Russia, aged roughly 6 to 100 years, who were systemically healthy. Ten milliliters of peripheral blood were drawn from each donor into EDTA-treated Vacutainer tubes. Ficoll-Paque density-gradient centrifugation was used to isolate PBMCs, with at least 6.5 million per sample. Trizol reagent was used to extract total RNA from the PBMCs, yielding at least 5 micrograms per sample. Naive CD45RAhigh/CD27high T cell percentages were measured by flow cytometry on a PBMC aliquot from every donor. What the authors observed across the whole study: Because profiling used bulk unsorted PBMCs, naive and antigen-experienced compartments could not be compared conclusively. Estimates of total diversity from one million sequenced T cells were regarded as lower bounds and underestimates. As age increased, observed TCR beta diversity per million T cells dropped in a roughly linear way, and a significant reduction was already evident by age 40. Compared with the aged group, the long-lived group had more naive CD4+ T cells, fewer expanded clones and increased TCR diversity, suggesting age selection. The CMV infection status of donors was not known, potentially confounding age-related changes in expanded clonotypes. A strong correlation was found between observed TCR beta diversity and the percentage of naive T cells measured by flow cytometry.

The source is a man between 60 and 75 years old in good health. The V and J genes are TRBV6-2 or TRBV6-3 and TRBJ2-1; a stretch of 10 junction bases matches TRBD2. Sequencing was carried out using blood. The encoded CDR3 is CASLSGGASNNEQFF. The DNA sequence follows: TGTGCCAGTCTCAGCGGGGGGGCCTCAAACAATGAGCAGTTCTTC.